This T cell receptor beta chain was sequenced during a study of blood T cell repertoires in COVID-19. Study overall: Whether acute or convalescent, the COVID-19 samples came from the United States, Italy and Spain. PBMCs, B-cell-depleted T cells, or T cells provided the cDNA or gDNA that made up the material.

Those who participated ranged in age from roughly 18 to 90 years and resided in roughly 26 US areas. Here immunoSEQ multiplex PCR was the method, and the copy in TCRdb shows in-frame clones only, minus some. Of a few hundred thousand clones in the sample, 88% were seen once. Deletions cut 5 bases from V and 1 base from J, with 11 bases between. The CDR3 contains 14 residues. Germline V CDR1 and CDR2: LNHDA, SQIVND (reference sequence). The sequence came from a woman aged 55-70 years who had recovered from COVID-19. This chain joins TRBV19 and TRBJ1-2, with D perhaps TRBD1 (6 bases). The sequencing sample was made of PBMCs or T cells enriched from blood (not recorded which). CDR3 sequence reads: CASSEGHFNYGYTF. The CDR3 DNA reads TGTGCCAGTAGTGAGGGACACTTTAACTATGGCTACACCTTC.